This T cell receptor (beta chain) was recovered during a study of T-cell memory formation after mild COVID-19. Overall study: TCR clusters showed largely donor specificity.

Whole-study findings and limits: The study detected some responding clones in pre-infection memory, suggesting cross-reactive memory joined.

About this clonotype: Its target is unknown.

TCRdb processed the 5' RACE reads anew with MiXCR; each CDR3 protein has one entry. The profile shows approximately 290,000 distinct CDR3 sequences, approximately 20% of them singletons. This CDR3 comprises 15 residues. CDR1 is MDHEN and CDR2 is SYDVKM in the germline V gene. V was shortened by 7 bases and J by 12 bases, with 22 bases between the two germline ends. This chain connects TRBV28 to TRBJ1-6, with D possibly matching TRBD1 (5 bases). The sequenced material came from PBMCs or a T cell subset sorted from them (not recorded which). This receptor was identified in a young man who had mild COVID-19 (a few samples of this study predate the infection). Cell type and time point are not known. This CDR3 is CASNLAGTALIPLHF. CDR3 DNA sequence: TGTGCCAGCAACTTGGCCGGGACCGCACTGATACCCCTCCACTTT.